A selection of T cell receptor beta chains follows, all from one sample in a study of cytomegalovirus exposure and HLA in healthy donors. Here immunoSEQ multiplex PCR was the method, and the copy in TCRdb shows in-frame clones only, minus some. The sample table includes roughly 90,000 clones. The sample comprised PBMCs. The receptors were sampled from a man between 50 and 59 years old in good health and CMV-seropositive. The CDR3 runs from the conserved cysteine through the conserved F or W. A D gene is named only where the DNA matches it firmly.

d_call: TRBD2
j_call: TRBJ2-3
v_call: TRBV7-2
cdr3_nt: TGTGCCAGCAGCTTAGAACTAGCGACCTCAGATACGCAGTATTTT
cdr3_aa: CASSLELATSDTQYF

d_call: TRBD2
j_call: TRBJ2-1
v_call: TRBV29-1
cdr3_nt: TGCAGCGTTCGGACTAGCGGGAGGGCCGGCTCCTACAATGAGCAGTTCTTC
cdr3_aa: CSVRTSGRAGSYNEQFF

d_call: .
j_call: TRBJ1-4
v_call: TRBV27
cdr3_nt: TGTGCCAGCAGTTTACAACCTCCAACTTCTAATGAAAAACTGTTTTTT
cdr3_aa: CASSLQPPTSNEKLFF

d_call: TRBD1
j_call: TRBJ1-5
v_call: TRBV7-9
cdr3_nt: TGTGCCAGCAGCCGCGGCGGGACAGGGGCAAATCAGCCCCAGCATTTT
cdr3_aa: CASSRGGTGANQPQHF

d_call: TRBD1
j_call: TRBJ2-4
v_call: TRBV4-1
cdr3_nt: TGCGCCAGCAGCCCTAGGGGGCGAGGGGCCAAAAACATTCAGTACTTC
cdr3_aa: CASSPRGRGAKNIQYF

d_call: TRBD2
j_call: TRBJ2-7
v_call: TRBV11-2
cdr3_nt: TGTGCCAGGACTAGCGGGAGCTCCTACGAGCAGTACTTC
cdr3_aa: CARTSGSSYEQYF

d_call: .
j_call: TRBJ2-7
v_call: TRBV5-6
cdr3_nt: TGTGCCAGCAGCCCCCTTGGGGAGGTCTCCTACGAGCAGTACTTC
cdr3_aa: CASSPLGEVSYEQYF

d_call: .
j_call: TRBJ2-3
v_call: TRBV6-5
cdr3_nt: TGTGCCAGCAGTCCACTGACAGCCACAGATACGCAGTATTTT
cdr3_aa: CASSPLTATDTQYF

d_call: .
j_call: TRBJ2-1
v_call: TRBV4-1
cdr3_nt: TGCGCCAGCAGCCAAAGGCTGGTTGAATCGGGTACTGAGCAGTTCTTC
cdr3_aa: CASSQRLVESGTEQFF

d_call: TRBD2
j_call: TRBJ2-1
v_call: TRBV11-3
cdr3_nt: TGTGCCAGCAGTCCGGGGGCTAGCGGGTCTCACAATGAGCAGTTCTTC
cdr3_aa: CASSPGASGSHNEQFF

d_call: .
j_call: TRBJ1-1
v_call: TRBV30
cdr3_nt: TGTGCCTGGGGAACAGGGTGGGGCACTGAAGCTTTCTTT
cdr3_aa: CAWGTGWGTEAFF

d_call: .
j_call: TRBJ1-5
v_call: TRBV7-8
cdr3_nt: TGTGCCAGCAGCTTAGTCAGAGGTCAGCCCCAGCATTTT
cdr3_aa: CASSLVRGQPQHF

d_call: TRBD2
j_call: TRBJ2-2
v_call: TRBV15
cdr3_nt: TGTGCCACCGCCCGACTAGCGGGAATGGGCGGGGAGCTGTTTTTT
cdr3_aa: CATARLAGMGGELFF

d_call: TRBD1
j_call: TRBJ1-5
v_call: TRBV5-6
cdr3_nt: TGTGCCAGCAGAAAAACAGGGGAGGCTCAGCCCCAGCATTTT
cdr3_aa: CASRKTGEAQPQHF

d_call: TRBD2
j_call: TRBJ2-5
v_call: TRBV5-1
cdr3_nt: TGCGCCAGCAGCTCAACTAGCGGGGCTGGGGAGACCCAGTACTTC
cdr3_aa: CASSSTSGAGETQYF

d_call: .
j_call: TRBJ1-5
v_call: TRBV6-5
cdr3_nt: TGTGCCAGCAGTTACAAGGCCTGGGGGGGTGATCAGCCCCAGCATTTT
cdr3_aa: CASSYKAWGGDQPQHF

d_call: .
j_call: TRBJ1-5
v_call: TRBV10-3
cdr3_nt: TGTGCCATCAGCAAGCAGGGGACCGGGAGCAATCAGCCCCAGCATTTT
cdr3_aa: CAISKQGTGSNQPQHF

d_call: .
j_call: TRBJ2-1
v_call: TRBV9
cdr3_nt: TGTGCCAGCAGCGTAGACGCTAGAGGGGGCAATGAGCAGTTCTTC
cdr3_aa: CASSVDARGGNEQFF

d_call: .
j_call: TRBJ2-1
v_call: TRBV28
cdr3_nt: TGTGCCAGCAACCGGGACTTCAACAATGAGCAGTTCTTC
cdr3_aa: CASNRDFNNEQFF

d_call: TRBD2
j_call: TRBJ2-2
v_call: TRBV12-5
cdr3_nt: TGTGCTAGTGGTCGGGAGGGCGGGGAGCTGTTTTTT
cdr3_aa: CASGREGGELFF

d_call: TRBD1
j_call: TRBJ2-2
v_call: TRBV27
cdr3_nt: TGTGCCAGTTCCTTCGCGGATTGGTACAGGGGAAGTACCGGGGAGCTGTTTTTT
cdr3_aa: CASSFADWYRGSTGELFF

d_call: .
j_call: TRBJ1-3
v_call: TRBV7-9
cdr3_nt: TGTGCCAGCAGCTTATTATACGGCCAGGGAGGAAACACCATATATTTT
cdr3_aa: CASSLLYGQGGNTIYF

d_call: TRBD2
j_call: TRBJ2-7
v_call: TRBV5-1
cdr3_nt: TGCGCCAGCAGCTCGAGACTAGCGGGAGCCTACGAGCAGTACTTC
cdr3_aa: CASSSRLAGAYEQYF

d_call: .
j_call: TRBJ2-4
v_call: TRBV13
cdr3_nt: TGTGCCAGCAGCTTCAACTCTTTGAACATTCAGTACTTC
cdr3_aa: CASSFNSLNIQYF

d_call: .
j_call: TRBJ2-7
v_call: TRBV5-1
cdr3_nt: TGCGCCAGCAGCTTGGGGGGGACTGCTGTCTACGAGCAGTACTTC
cdr3_aa: CASSLGGTAVYEQYF

d_call: TRBD2
j_call: TRBJ2-1
v_call: TRBV18
cdr3_nt: TGTGCCAGCTCACCCCGACTAGCGGGAGCGAGCTCCTACAATGAGCAGTTCTTC
cdr3_aa: CASSPRLAGASSYNEQFF

d_call: .
j_call: TRBJ1-2
v_call: TRBV29-1
cdr3_nt: TGCAGCGTTGATACAGTCAGCCTTCGTGGCTACACCTTC
cdr3_aa: CSVDTVSLRGYTF

d_call: .
j_call: TRBJ2-5
v_call: TRBV4-2
cdr3_nt: TGTGCCAGCAGCCAAGGGGGCGGATCGGCCCAGTACTTC
cdr3_aa: CASSQGGGSAQYF

d_call: .
j_call: TRBJ2-3
v_call: TRBV11-3
cdr3_nt: TGTGCCAGCAGCTTAGGGGACTCCGCAGATACGCAGTATTTT
cdr3_aa: CASSLGDSADTQYF

d_call: TRBD1
j_call: TRBJ1-5
v_call: TRBV7-9
cdr3_nt: TGTGCCAGCAGCTTCGGGACAGGTCACAATCAGCCCCAGCATTTT
cdr3_aa: CASSFGTGHNQPQHF

d_call: .
j_call: TRBJ2-2
v_call: TRBV19
cdr3_nt: TGTGCCAGTAGGGGGGCGGACACCGGGGAGCTGTTTTTT
cdr3_aa: CASRGADTGELFF

d_call: TRBD2
j_call: TRBJ2-1
v_call: TRBV29-1
cdr3_nt: TGCAGCGTTGGGTGGCGGGGGATCTACAATGAGCAGTTCTTC
cdr3_aa: CSVGWRGIYNEQFF

d_call: TRBD1
j_call: TRBJ1-3
v_call: TRBV7-2
cdr3_nt: TGTGCCAGCAGCTCATCAGGGGGCTCTGGAAACACCATATATTTT
cdr3_aa: CASSSSGGSGNTIYF

d_call: .
j_call: TRBJ2-1
v_call: TRBV19
cdr3_nt: TGTGCCAGTAGTCCGACTAGTCGGAGGGTAGAAAATGAGCAGTTCTTC
cdr3_aa: CASSPTSRRVENEQFF

d_call: .
j_call: TRBJ1-2
v_call: TRBV5-6
cdr3_nt: TGTGCCAGCAGCTCGTACAGGGTTAGCTATGGCTACACCTTC
cdr3_aa: CASSSYRVSYGYTF

d_call: .
j_call: TRBJ2-5
v_call: TRBV5-1
cdr3_nt: TGCGCCAGCAGCGTGACAGCCTTACAAGAGACCCAGTACTTC
cdr3_aa: CASSVTALQETQYF

d_call: .
j_call: TRBJ2-7
v_call: TRBV21-1
cdr3_nt: TGTGCCAGCAGCAATATAACAGGGGGCTACGAGCAGTACTTC
cdr3_aa: CASSNITGGYEQYF